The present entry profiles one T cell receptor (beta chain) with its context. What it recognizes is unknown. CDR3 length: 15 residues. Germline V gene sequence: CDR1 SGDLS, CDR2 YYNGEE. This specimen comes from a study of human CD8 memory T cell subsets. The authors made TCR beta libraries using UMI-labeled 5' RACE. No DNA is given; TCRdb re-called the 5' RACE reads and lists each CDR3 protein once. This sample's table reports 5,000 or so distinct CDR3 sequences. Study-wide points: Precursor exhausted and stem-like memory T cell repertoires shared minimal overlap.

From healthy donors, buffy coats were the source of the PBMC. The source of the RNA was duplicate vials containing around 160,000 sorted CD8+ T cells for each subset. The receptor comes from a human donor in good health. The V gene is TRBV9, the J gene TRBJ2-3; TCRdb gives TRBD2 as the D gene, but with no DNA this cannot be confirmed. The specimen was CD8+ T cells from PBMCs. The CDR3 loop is CASSVGLVSTDTQYF.